The TCR beta chain described here comes from a study of T cells in Graves' hyperthyroidism and ophthalmopathy. Overall study findings and caveats: Before onset, by a median of 6.5 months, the model predicted ophthalmopathy.

The CDR3 regions of TCR beta were amplified from RNA transcripts. Researchers ran a first-round RT-PCR on the TCR CDR3 using the HTBI primer set. TCRdb fed the multiplex PCR reads into MiXCR, producing one record per CDR3 protein. This sample has 450,000 to 650,000 distinct CDR3 sequences, with about a sixth found just once. Patients with uncontrolled infections, other autoimmune diseases, pregnancy or lactation were excluded. Thyroid ultrasound, orbital computed tomography, clinical symptoms, and serum thyroxine and TRAb underpinned diagnoses. The PBMCs studied were ones that came from 9 to 10 ml fresh peripheral blood. CDR3 length equals 16 residues. V lost 4 bases to trimming and J lost 3 bases, with 19 bases between them. Germline CDR1 and CDR2: LNHDA and SQIVND (reference sequence). This clonotype was recorded a few times. Its antigen is not known.

The chain combines TRBV19 with TRBJ2-7; tentatively, D is TRBD1 (6 bases). This TCR was sampled from a young woman with Graves' ophthalmopathy. The sequenced material came from blood. In DNA, the CDR3 is TGTGCCAGTAGTACTACGGGAACAGGGTCCATCTACGAGCAGTACTTC. Protein: CASSTTGTGSIYEQYF.